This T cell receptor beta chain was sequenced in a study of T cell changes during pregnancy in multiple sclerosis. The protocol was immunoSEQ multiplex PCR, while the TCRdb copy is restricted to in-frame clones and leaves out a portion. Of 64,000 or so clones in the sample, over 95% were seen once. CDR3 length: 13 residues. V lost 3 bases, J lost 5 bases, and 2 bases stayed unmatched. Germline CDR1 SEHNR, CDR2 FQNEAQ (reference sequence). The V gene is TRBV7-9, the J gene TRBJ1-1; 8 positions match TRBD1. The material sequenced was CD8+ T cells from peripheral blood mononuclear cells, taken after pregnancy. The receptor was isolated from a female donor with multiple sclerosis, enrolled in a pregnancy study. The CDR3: CASSFRGRTEAFF. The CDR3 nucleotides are TGTGCCAGCAGCTTCAGGGGGCGGACTGAAGCTTTCTTT.